Detailed here is one TCR beta chain. The protocol was immunoSEQ multiplex PCR, while the TCRdb copy is restricted to in-frame clones and leaves out a portion. The table lists 65,000 to 85,000 clones, approximately 93% of them singletons. These data belong to a study of technical replicates of blood from a few donors. The CDR3 sequence is 14 residues long. The J segment lost 4 bases and the V segment lost 4 bases, leaving 1 base of the junction unmatched. Germline CDR1 reads SEHNR; CDR2 reads FQNEAQ (reference sequence). Input material: T cells isolated from PBMCs. The genes are TRBV7-9 and TRBJ1-4; TRBD1 matches 9 bases. This receptor was obtained from a human donor in good health. For the CDR3, the DNA is TGTGCCAGCAGCTGGACAGGGGATAATGAAAAACTGTTTTTT. It is translated as CASSWTGDNEKLFF.